This T cell receptor (beta chain) was captured by sequencing in a study of T cells after yellow fever vaccination. The CDR3 contains 14 residues. Germline V gene data show CDR1 as MGHRA and CDR2 as YSYEKL. Trimming pared 1 base from V and 3 bases from J, leaving 10 bases between. TCRdb itself ran the 5' RACE reads through MiXCR, one entry per CDR3 protein. Altogether some 420,000 distinct CDR3 sequences are present, under 20% being singletons, with the ten largest covering about a sixth. The sample was PBMCs, taken before the yellow fever booster vaccination. The chain has TRBV4-1 and TRBJ2-7; D is possibly TRBD2 (6 bases). The receptor was derived from a man between 18 and 35 years old who received the YFV17D yellow fever vaccine. The CDR3 spells CASSQGDSGYEQYF. CDR3 in DNA: TGCGCCAGCAGCCAAGGGGATAGCGGCTACGAGCAGTACTTC.